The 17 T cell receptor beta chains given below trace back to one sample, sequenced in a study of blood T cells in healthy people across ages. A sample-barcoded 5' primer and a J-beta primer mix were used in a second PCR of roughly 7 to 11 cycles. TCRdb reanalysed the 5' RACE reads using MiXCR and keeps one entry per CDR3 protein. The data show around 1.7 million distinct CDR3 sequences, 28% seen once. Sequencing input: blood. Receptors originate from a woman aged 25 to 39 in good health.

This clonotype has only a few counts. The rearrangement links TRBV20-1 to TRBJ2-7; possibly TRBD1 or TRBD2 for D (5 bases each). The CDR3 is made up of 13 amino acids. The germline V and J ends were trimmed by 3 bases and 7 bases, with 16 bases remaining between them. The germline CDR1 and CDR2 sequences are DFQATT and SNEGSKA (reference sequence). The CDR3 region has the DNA TGCAGTGCTAGTCAGGGACCCCTCGGAGAGCAGTACTTC. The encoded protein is CSASQGPLGEQYF.

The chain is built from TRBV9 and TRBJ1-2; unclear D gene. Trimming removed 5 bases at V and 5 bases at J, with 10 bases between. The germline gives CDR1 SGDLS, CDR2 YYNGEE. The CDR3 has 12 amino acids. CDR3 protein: CASRTEVYGYTF. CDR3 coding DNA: TGTGCCAGCAGGACGGAGGTTTATGGCTACACCTTC.

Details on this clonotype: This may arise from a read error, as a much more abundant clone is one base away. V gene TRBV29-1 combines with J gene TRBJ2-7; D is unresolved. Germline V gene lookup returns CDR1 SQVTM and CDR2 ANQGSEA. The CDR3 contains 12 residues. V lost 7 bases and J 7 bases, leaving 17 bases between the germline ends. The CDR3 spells CSAEGRGYEQYF. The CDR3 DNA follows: TGCAGCGCCGAAGGCAGAGGCTATGAGCAGTACTTC.

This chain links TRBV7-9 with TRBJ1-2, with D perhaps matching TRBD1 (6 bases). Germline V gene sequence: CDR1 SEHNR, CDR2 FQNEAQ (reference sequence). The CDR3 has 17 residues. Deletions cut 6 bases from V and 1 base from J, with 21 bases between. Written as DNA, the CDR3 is TGTGCCAGCAGTTTCGCTTTGCAGGGGCACAATAACTATGGCTACACCTTC. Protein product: CASSFALQGHNNYGYTF.

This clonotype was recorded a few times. The CDR3 coding sequence is TGTGCCACCAGTGAAGTCAAGCGGGGGGGCACAGATACGCAGTATTTT. This encodes CATSEVKRGGTDTQYF. V gene TRBV24-1 combines with J gene TRBJ2-3; 9 bases agree with TRBD2. The trim removed 4 bases at V and 1 base at J, leaving 5 bases unmatched. In germline, CDR1 is KGHDR, CDR2 SFDVKD. This CDR3 region has 16 residues.

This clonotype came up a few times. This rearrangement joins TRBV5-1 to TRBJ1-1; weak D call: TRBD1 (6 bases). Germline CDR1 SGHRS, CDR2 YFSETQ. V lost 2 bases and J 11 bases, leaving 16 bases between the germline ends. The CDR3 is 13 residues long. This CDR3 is CASSLSGQGWAFF. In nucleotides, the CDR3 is TGCGCCAGCAGCTTATCGGGCCAGGGGTGGGCTTTCTTT.

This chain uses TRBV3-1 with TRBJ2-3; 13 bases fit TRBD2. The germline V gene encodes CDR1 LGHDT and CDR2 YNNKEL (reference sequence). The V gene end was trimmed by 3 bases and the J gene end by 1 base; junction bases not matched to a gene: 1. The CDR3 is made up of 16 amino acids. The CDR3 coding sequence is TGTGCCAGCAGCCACGGGACTAGCGGGGGCACAGATACGCAGTATTTT. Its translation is CASSHGTSGGTDTQYF.

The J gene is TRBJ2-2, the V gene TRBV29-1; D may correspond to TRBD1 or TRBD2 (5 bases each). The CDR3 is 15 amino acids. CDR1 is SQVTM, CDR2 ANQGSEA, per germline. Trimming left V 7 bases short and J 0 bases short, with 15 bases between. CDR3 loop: CSAKGVATNTGELFF. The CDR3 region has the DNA TGCAGCGCCAAAGGGGTAGCGACGAACACCGGGGAGCTGTTTTTT.

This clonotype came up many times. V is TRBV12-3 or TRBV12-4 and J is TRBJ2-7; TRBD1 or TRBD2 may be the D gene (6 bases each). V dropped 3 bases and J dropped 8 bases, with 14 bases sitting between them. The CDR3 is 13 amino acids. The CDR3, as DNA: TGTGCCAGCAGTTTGGGGGGACACCCCCAGCAGTACTTC. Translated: CASSLGGHPQQYF.

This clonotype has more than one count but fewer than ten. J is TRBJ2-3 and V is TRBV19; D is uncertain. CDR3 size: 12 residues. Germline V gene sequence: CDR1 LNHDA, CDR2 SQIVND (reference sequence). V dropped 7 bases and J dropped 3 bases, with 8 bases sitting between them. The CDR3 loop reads CASIKVTDTQYF. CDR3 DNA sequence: TGTGCCAGTATTAAGGTAACAGATACGCAGTATTTT. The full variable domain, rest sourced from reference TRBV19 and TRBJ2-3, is DGGITQSPKYLFRKEGQNVTLSCEQNLNHDAMYWYRQDPGQGLRLIYYSQIVNDFQKGDIAEGYSVSREKKESFPLTVTSAQKNPTAFYLCASIKVTDTQYFGPGTRLTVL.

In nucleotides, the CDR3 is TGTGCCAGCAGCTTGTCAGGGGACCCTAATCAGCCCCAGCATTTT. Amino acid sequence: CASSLSGDPNQPQHF. The chain links TRBV5-5 to TRBJ1-5; the D gene is possibly TRBD1 (6 bases). Germline CDR1 and CDR2: SGHKS and YYEKEE (reference sequence). Trimming cost V 1 base and J 4 bases, with 12 bases left between them. This CDR3 has 15 residues.

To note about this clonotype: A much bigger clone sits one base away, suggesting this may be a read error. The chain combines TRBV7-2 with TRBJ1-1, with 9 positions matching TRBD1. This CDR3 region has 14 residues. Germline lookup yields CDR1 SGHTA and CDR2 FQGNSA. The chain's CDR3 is CAGSSGQGGTEAFF. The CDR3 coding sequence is TGTGCCGGCAGCTCGGGACAGGGTGGTACTGAAGCTTTCTTT.

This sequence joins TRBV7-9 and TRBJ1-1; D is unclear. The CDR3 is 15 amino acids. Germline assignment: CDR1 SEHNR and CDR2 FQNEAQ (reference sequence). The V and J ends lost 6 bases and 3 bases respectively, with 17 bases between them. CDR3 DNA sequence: TGTGCCAGCAGTTATGGGTACGGCATGGACACTGAAGCTTTCTTT. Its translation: CASSYGYGMDTEAFF.

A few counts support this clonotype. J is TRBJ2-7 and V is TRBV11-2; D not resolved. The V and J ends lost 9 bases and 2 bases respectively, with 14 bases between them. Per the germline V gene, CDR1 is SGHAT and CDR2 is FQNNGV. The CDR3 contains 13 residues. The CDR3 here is CASNLYGTYEQYF. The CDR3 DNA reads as TGTGCCAGTAACCTTTATGGCACCTACGAGCAGTACTTC.

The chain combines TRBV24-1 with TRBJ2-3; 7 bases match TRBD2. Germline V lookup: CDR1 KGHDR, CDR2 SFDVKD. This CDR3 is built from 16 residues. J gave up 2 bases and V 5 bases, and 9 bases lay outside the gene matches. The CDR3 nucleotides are TGTGCCACCAGTGGGTCCGGCGGGGGATACACAGATACGCAGTATTTT. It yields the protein CATSGSGGGYTDTQYF.

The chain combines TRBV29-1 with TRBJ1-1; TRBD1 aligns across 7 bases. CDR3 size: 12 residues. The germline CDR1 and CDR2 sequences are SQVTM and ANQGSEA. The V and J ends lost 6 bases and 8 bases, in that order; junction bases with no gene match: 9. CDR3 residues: CSVGGGTAEAFF. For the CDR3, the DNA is TGCAGCGTGGGGGGTGGGACAGCCGAAGCTTTCTTT.

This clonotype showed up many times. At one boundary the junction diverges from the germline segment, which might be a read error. The CDR3 loop reads CASSPRQGTTYEQYF. The CDR3 DNA is TGCGCCAGCAGCCCCCGACAGGGAACTACCTACGAGCAGTACTTC. The chain links TRBV7-2 to TRBJ2-7; TRBD1 matches at 7 bases. Germline lookup yields CDR1 SGHTA and CDR2 FQGNSA. This CDR3 region has 15 residues.